This T cell receptor beta chain was sequenced for a study of spatial heterogeneity in lung cancer. Study context: Samples came from roughly 70 TRACERx patients with untreated early-stage lung cancer. Available follow-up PBMC samples were sequenced, at a median of approximately 24 months post-resection.

Time point: blood at routine non-recurrence follow-up after resection. Sequencing covered unsorted whole RNA taken from tumor, nontumor lung or frozen PBMC. With 7 bases removed from V and 0 bases from J, the gap between germline ends came to 10 bases. CDR1 SNHLY and CDR2 FYNNEI come from the germline V gene. There are 14 residues in the CDR3. MiXCR was run by TCRdb on the 5' RACE reads, yielding one entry per CDR3 protein. The sample has 110,000 or so distinct CDR3 sequences, about 10% seen once; the top ten hold approximately 24%. This rearrangement joins TRBV2 to TRBJ1-5; D gene uncertain. This receptor was taken from a female donor with early-stage non-small cell lung cancer. This material consisted of PBMCs, taken at follow-up. The CDR3 DNA sequence: TGTGCCAGCATAGGTGGGAATAGCAATCAGCCCCAGCATTTT. It yields the protein CASIGGNSNQPQHF.